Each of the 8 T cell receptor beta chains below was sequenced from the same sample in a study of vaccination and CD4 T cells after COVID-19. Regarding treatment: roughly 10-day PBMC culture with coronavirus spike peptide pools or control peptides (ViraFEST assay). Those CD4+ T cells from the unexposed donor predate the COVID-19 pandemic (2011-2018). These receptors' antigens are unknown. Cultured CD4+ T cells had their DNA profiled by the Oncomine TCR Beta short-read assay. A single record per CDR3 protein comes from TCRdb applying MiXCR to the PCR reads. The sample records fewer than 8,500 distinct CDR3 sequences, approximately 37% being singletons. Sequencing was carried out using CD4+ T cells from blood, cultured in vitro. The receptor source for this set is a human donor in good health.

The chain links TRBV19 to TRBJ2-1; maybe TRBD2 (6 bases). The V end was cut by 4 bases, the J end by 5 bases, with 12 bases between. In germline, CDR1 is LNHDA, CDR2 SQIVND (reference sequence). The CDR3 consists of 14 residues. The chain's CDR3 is CASSTRDLNNEQFF. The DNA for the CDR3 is TGTGCCAGTAGTACCCGGGACTTGAACAATGAGCAGTTCTTC.

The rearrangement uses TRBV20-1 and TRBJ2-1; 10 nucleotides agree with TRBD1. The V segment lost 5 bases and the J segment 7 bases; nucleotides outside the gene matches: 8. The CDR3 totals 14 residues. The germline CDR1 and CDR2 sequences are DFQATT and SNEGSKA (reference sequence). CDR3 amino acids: CSASRTGGENEQFF. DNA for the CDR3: TGCAGTGCTTCCAGGACAGGGGGGGAGAATGAGCAGTTCTTC.

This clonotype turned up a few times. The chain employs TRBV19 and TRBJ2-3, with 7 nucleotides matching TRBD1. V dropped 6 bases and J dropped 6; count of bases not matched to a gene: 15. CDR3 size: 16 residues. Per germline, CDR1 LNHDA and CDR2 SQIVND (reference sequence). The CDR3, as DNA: TGTGCCAGTAGACCCCTGAGGGGGCTGGACGGTGATACGCAGTATTTT. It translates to CASRPLRGLDGDTQYF. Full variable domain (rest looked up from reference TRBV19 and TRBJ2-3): DGGITQSPKYLFRKEGQNVTLSCEQNLNHDAMYWYRQDPGQGLRLIYYSQIVNDFQKGDIAEGYSVSREKKESFPLTVTSAQKNPTAFYLCASRPLRGLDGDTQYFGPGTRLTVL.

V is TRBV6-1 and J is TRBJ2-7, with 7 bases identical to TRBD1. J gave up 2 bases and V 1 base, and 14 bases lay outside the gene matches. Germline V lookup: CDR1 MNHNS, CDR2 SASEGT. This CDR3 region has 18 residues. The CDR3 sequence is CASSEEGAGPLFAYEQYF. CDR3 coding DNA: TGTGCCAGCAGTGAAGAGGGGGCAGGGCCCCTCTTCGCCTACGAGCAGTACTTC.

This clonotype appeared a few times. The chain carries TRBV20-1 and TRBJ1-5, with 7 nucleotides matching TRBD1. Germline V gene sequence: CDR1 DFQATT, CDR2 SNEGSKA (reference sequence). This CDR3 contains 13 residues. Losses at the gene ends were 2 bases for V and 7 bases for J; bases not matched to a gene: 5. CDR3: CSARTGVKQPQHF. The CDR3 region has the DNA TGCAGTGCTAGAACAGGGGTGAAGCAGCCCCAGCATTTT.

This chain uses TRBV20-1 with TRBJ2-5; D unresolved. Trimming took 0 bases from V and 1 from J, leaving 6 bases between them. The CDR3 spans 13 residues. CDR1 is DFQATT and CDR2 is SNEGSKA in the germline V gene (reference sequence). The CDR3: CSARDGSQETQYF. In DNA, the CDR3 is TGCAGTGCTAGAGATGGATCCCAAGAGACCCAGTACTTC.

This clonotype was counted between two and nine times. DNA of the CDR3: TGTGCCAGTAAGGATTCGAGCTACACCTTC. Translated, it gives CASKDSSYTF. The rearrangement joins TRBV19 to TRBJ1-2; no firm D call. The length of the CDR3 is 10 residues. V shed 7 bases and J shed 9 bases, with 9 bases lying between them. The V gene's germline CDR1 is LNHDA and CDR2 SQIVND (reference sequence).

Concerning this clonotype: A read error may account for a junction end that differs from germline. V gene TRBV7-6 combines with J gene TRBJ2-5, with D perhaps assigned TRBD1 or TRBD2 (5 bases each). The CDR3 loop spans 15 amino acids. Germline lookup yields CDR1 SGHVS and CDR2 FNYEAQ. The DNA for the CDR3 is TGTGCTAGCAGCCAAGTGTTCGGGACCCAAGAGACCCAGTACTTC. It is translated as CASSQVFGTQETQYF.